The clone carrying this TCR beta chain was detected only a few times. The repertoire was sequenced with immunoSEQ multiplex PCR; TCRdb's copy has only in-frame clones and lacks some. This sample has about 190,000 clones, with over 75% found just once. The sample is drawn from a study of blood T cell repertoires in COVID-19. The wider study: Both acute and convalescent COVID-19 samples were obtained from the United States, Italy and Spain.

V was cut by 2 bases and J by 3 bases, with 14 bases left in between. The germline V gene has CDR1 GTSNPN and CDR2 SVGIG (reference sequence). The CDR3 spans 14 residues. Sequenced: peripheral blood. The TCR comes from a woman in her 40s who had recovered from COVID-19. The chain is built from TRBV30 and TRBJ2-7; possible D gene TRBD2, 6 bases. This CDR3 is CAWSTRDGLYEQYF. The CDR3 bases are TGTGCCTGGAGTACGCGGGACGGCCTCTACGAGCAGTACTTC.